Listed here are 9 T cell receptor beta chains from one sample, sequenced in a study of human T cells and chemical hapten exposure. Described time point: patch test 3, about 24 weeks after DPC sensitization. As to treatment: therapeutic diphenylcyclopropenone sensitization with weekly scalp DPC. MiXCR, run by TCRdb on the RACE reads, gives a single entry per CDR3 protein. The repertoire holds about 92,000 distinct CDR3 sequences, with approximately 10% as singletons. This material consisted of whole blood, taken in connection with sensitization to the hapten diphenylcyclopropenone (DPC). The receptor source for this set is a woman in her twenties or thirties with alopecia areata. Some clones in this sample may be carry-over from other donors' samples.

The genes are TRBV7-9 and TRBJ2-1; 9 nucleotides align to TRBD1. Germline-derived CDR1 and CDR2 are SEHNR and FQNEAQ (reference sequence). Losses at the gene ends were 10 bases for V and 5 bases for J; bases not matched to a gene: 9. The CDR3 contains 14 residues. The CDR3 DNA reads TGTGCCATCCCGGGACAGGGAACACACAATGAGCAGTTCTTC. Amino acid sequence: CAIPGQGTHNEQFF.

The sample holds a few counts of this clonotype. The V and J genes are TRBV6-1 and TRBJ1-1; TRBD1 agrees at 8 bases. With V trimmed by 6 bases and J by 9 bases, 9 bases remained unmatched. Germline values: CDR1 MNHNS, CDR2 SASEGT. The CDR3 length is 13 residues. In DNA form, the CDR3 reads TGTGCCAGCAGGGCACCAGGACAGGGCCAAGCTTTCTTT. Encoded protein: CASRAPGQGQAFF.

This clonotype was recorded many times. The chain links TRBV20-1 to TRBJ1-2, with D possibly being TRBD1 (6 bases). The CDR3 is made up of 14 amino acids. V lost 6 bases to trimming and J lost 2 bases, with 16 bases between them. Germline-derived CDR1 and CDR2 are DFQATT and SNEGSKA (reference sequence). The CDR3 loop reads CSANQQGTNYGYTF. The CDR3 DNA is TGCAGTGCAAACCAACAGGGTACCAACTATGGCTACACCTTC.

This clonotype was counted many times. The rearrangement uses TRBV29-1 and TRBJ1-1, with TRBD1 identical over 11 bases. The V and J ends lost 5 bases and 5 bases, in that order; junction bases with no gene match: 4. This CDR3 contains 13 residues. The germline V gene has CDR1 SQVTM and CDR2 ANQGSEA. The CDR3 DNA reads as TGCAGCGTTAGGACAGGGGGCGAGACTGAAGCTTTCTTT. Translation: CSVRTGGETEAFF.

This clonotype was found a few times. This chain links TRBV5-1 with TRBJ2-2; D not certain. CDR3 length: 14 residues. The V gene's germline CDR1 is SGHRS and CDR2 YFSETQ. V dropped 1 base and J dropped 5 bases, with 9 bases sitting between them. Here the CDR3 DNA reads TGCGCCAGCAGCTTGAGTGGTCAAACCGGGGAGCTGTTTTTT. As protein: CASSLSGQTGELFF.

This chain links TRBV19 with TRBJ1-5; the D gene is possibly TRBD1 (6 bases). Trimming left V 3 bases short and J 2 bases short, with 14 bases between. The germline V gene has CDR1 LNHDA and CDR2 SQIVND (reference sequence). This CDR3 has 16 residues. The chain's CDR3 is CASSIGDTGGNQPQHF. In DNA, the CDR3 is TGTGCCAGTAGTATTGGGGACACGGGCGGCAATCAGCCCCAGCATTTT.

The table lists this clonotype with a few counts. The rearrangement links TRBV7-9 to TRBJ2-5; D gene uncertain. Germline CDR1 reads SEHNR; CDR2 reads FQNEAQ (reference sequence). The V and J ends lost 5 bases and 3 bases respectively, with 13 bases between them. The CDR3 has 14 amino acids. CDR3 residues: CASSPPHSEETQYF. CDR3 nucleotide sequence: TGTGCCAGCAGCCCCCCCCATTCAGAAGAGACCCAGTACTTC.

The V call is TRBV6-5, the J call TRBJ2-6; possible D gene TRBD1, 5 bases. The CDR3 runs 17 residues. Trimming took off 4 bases at V and 3 bases at J, with 16 bases between the two ends. Germline V gene sequence: CDR1 MNHEY, CDR2 SVGAGI. The CDR3 DNA is TGTGCCAGCAGTTCCTTAGCAGGGAAGGTTGGGGCCAACGTCCTGACTTTC. Its protein is CASSSLAGKVGANVLTF.

This clonotype was found many times. The chain joins TRBV18 to TRBJ2-7; 8 positions match TRBD1. The V segment lost 2 bases and the J segment 2 bases; nucleotides outside the gene matches: 5. This CDR3 is built from 15 residues. Germline CDR1 KGHSH, CDR2 LQKENI. In nucleotides, the CDR3 is TGTGCCAGCTCACCAGGGGACAGGCAGGCCTACGAGCAGTACTTC. It specifies CASSPGDRQAYEQYF. The full variable domain, with the rest looked up from reference TRBV18 and TRBJ2-7, is NAGVMQNPRHLVRRRGQEARLRCSPMKGHSHVYWYRQLPEEGLKFMVYLQKENIIDESGMPKERFSAEFPKEGPSILRIQQVVRGDSAAYFCASSPGDRQAYEQYFGPGTRLTVT.